Each of the 16 T cell receptor beta chains below was sequenced from the same sample in a study of T cells after yellow fever vaccination (dated by TCRdb to between 2019 and 2020). The meaning of the sample's treatment or condition label: live attenuated yellow fever vaccine strain. Receptor libraries were prepared by 5' RACE. The sample was run on an Illumina HiSeq 2500. TCRdb's own reprocessing of the public reads used fastp at Q25 and MiXCR and kept productive beta chains. A single entry per CDR3 protein holds the most common genes and DNA from its merged rows. In all, the sample holds roughly 48,000 distinct CDR3 sequences, and around 7% of those were seen once. The ten largest clones add up to roughly a quarter of the sample. The sequenced sample was CD8+ T cells not binding an NS4B(214-222) dextramer, sorted from PBMCs, obtained about 49 days after the first yellow fever vaccination. The label giving this sample's cell subset or site can be read as: NS4B epitope dextramer-negative CD8 T cells. These TCRs come from a man aged 18 to 30 who received the YFV17D yellow fever vaccine.

In its sample, this clonotype was seen many times. V and J are TRBV28 and TRBJ2-1; 8 nucleotides match TRBD1. CDR3 length: 15 amino acids. CDR1 and CDR2 from the germline V gene are MDHEN and SYDVKM. V was pared by 5 bases and J by 4 bases, with 7 bases of the junction left unmatched. CDR3 DNA: TGTGCCAGCAGTCGTCGGGACAGGTTGTACAATGAGCAGTTCTTC. Translation: CASSRRDRLYNEQFF.

This clonotype was observed at least ten times. The chain has TRBV7-8 and TRBJ1-1; D perhaps matches TRBD1 (6 bases). V was shortened by 4 bases and J by 4 bases, with 7 bases between the two germline ends. Germline CDR1 and CDR2: SGHVS and FQNEAQ. This CDR3 contains 12 residues. For the CDR3, the DNA is TGTGCCAGCAGCTACAGGGCCACTGAAGCTTTCTTT. Translation gives CASSYRATEAFF.

This clonotype has at least ten counts. The rearrangement links TRBV4-1 to TRBJ2-1, with TRBD2 identical over 8 bases. CDR1 and CDR2 (germline): MGHRA, YSYEKL. Trimming took 0 bases from V and 3 from J; bases not matched to a gene: 7. The CDR3 totals 17 residues. CDR3 region: CASSQDTGAGVYNEQFF. CDR3 nucleotides: TGCGCCAGCAGCCAAGATACGGGAGCGGGGGTCTACAATGAGCAGTTCTTC.

CDR3 sequence reads: CSATKRDRYEQYF. In DNA form, the CDR3 reads TGCAGTGCCACCAAACGGGACCGCTACGAGCAGTACTTC. The chain links TRBV20-1 to TRBJ2-7, with D perhaps matching TRBD1 or TRBD2 (5 bases each). CDR3 size: 13 residues. Germline lookup yields CDR1 DFQATT and CDR2 SNEGSKA (reference sequence). V was pared by 6 bases and J by 3 bases, with 15 bases between.

The chain has TRBV30 and TRBJ2-7; no clear D gene. The germline V and J ends were trimmed by 1 base and 4 bases, with 5 bases remaining between them. Germline V gene lookup returns CDR1 GTSNPN and CDR2 SVGIG (reference sequence). There are 11 residues in the CDR3. CDR3 sequence: CAWSGGYEQYF. CDR3 sequence (DNA): TGTGCCTGGAGTGGGGGTTACGAGCAGTACTTC.

This clonotype came up a few times. The V call is TRBV28, the J call TRBJ2-5; a possible D gene is TRBD1 (5 bases). The V and J ends lost 3 bases and 5 bases respectively, with 10 bases between them. Germline CDR1 reads MDHEN; CDR2 reads SYDVKM. The CDR3 is made up of 13 amino acids. CDR3 in DNA: TGTGCCAGCAGTTTCTTGGGGCCTGAGACCCAGTACTTC. Amino acids: CASSFLGPETQYF.

The chain links TRBV6-5 to TRBJ2-7; 7 nucleotides align to TRBD1. The CDR3 length is 17 residues. V lost 0 bases and J lost 4; bases outside the gene matches: 12. The germline gives CDR1 MNHEY, CDR2 SVGAGI. The CDR3 DNA sequence: TGTGCCAGCAGTTACTCGAGGGCAGGGGGTCCGTTGTACGAGCAGTACTTC. Protein sequence: CASSYSRAGGPLYEQYF.

This chain links TRBV20-1 with TRBJ2-2; TRBD1 aligns across 7 bases. This CDR3 is 13 amino acids long. Germline V gives CDR1 DFQATT, CDR2 SNEGSKA (reference sequence). J gave up 3 bases and V 5 bases, and 3 bases lay outside the gene matches. The CDR3 nucleotides are TGCAGTGCTGACAGGGTAGACACCGGGGAGCTGTTTTTT. Its protein product is CSADRVDTGELFF.

The chain has TRBV5-5 and TRBJ2-2; 9 bases are shared with TRBD2. From germline, CDR1 is SGHKS and CDR2 YYEKEE (reference sequence). The CDR3 covers 16 residues. V lost 3 bases, J lost 5 bases, and 8 bases stayed unmatched. The CDR3 coding sequence is TGTGCCAGCAGCTGGGTCAAAGCGGGAGGAACCGGGGAGCTGTTTTTT. Protein: CASSWVKAGGTGELFF.

The chain recombines TRBV19 with TRBJ2-2; D uncertain. Germline CDR1 and CDR2: LNHDA and SQIVND (reference sequence). CDR3 size: 13 residues. Trimming took off 7 bases at V and 1 base at J, with 7 bases between the two ends. The CDR3 DNA reads as TGTGCCAGTACTCCAGAGAACACCGGGGAGCTGTTTTTT. Translation gives CASTPENTGELFF. Full variable domain (outside the CDR3, taken from reference TRBV19 and TRBJ2-2): DGGITQSPKYLFRKEGQNVTLSCEQNLNHDAMYWYRQDPGQGLRLIYYSQIVNDFQKGDIAEGYSVSREKKESFPLTVTSAQKNPTAFYLCASTPENTGELFFGEGSRLTVL.

In its sample, this clonotype was seen many times. V and J are TRBV4-1 and TRBJ2-7; 9 bases map to TRBD1. Germline V lookup: CDR1 MGHRA, CDR2 YSYEKL. This CDR3 has 13 residues. The junction had 3 bases not matched to a gene; V was cut back by 4 bases and J by 5 bases. CDR3 amino acids: CASSPGQGDEQYF. CDR3 coding DNA: TGCGCCAGCAGCCCGGGACAGGGTGACGAGCAGTACTTC.

This clonotype was seen a handful of times. The rearrangement joins TRBV4-2 to TRBJ2-5; D might be TRBD1 or TRBD2, each matching 7 bases. Germline CDR1 reads LGHNA; CDR2 reads YNFKEQ. V was pared by 3 bases and J by 5 bases, with 19 bases between. This CDR3 is 16 amino acids long. The CDR3 nucleotides are TGTGCCAGCAGCCAGGGGGTCTACAGGGGAGGGGAGACCCAGTACTTC. Encoded protein: CASSQGVYRGGETQYF.

Ten or more counts support this clonotype. The chain carries TRBV10-3 and TRBJ2-1; D tentatively fits TRBD1 or TRBD2 (5 bases each). Germline V gene lookup returns CDR1 ENHRY and CDR2 SYGVKD. The CDR3 spans 15 residues. V was clipped by 11 bases and J by 0 bases, with 17 bases between them. The CDR3 region has the DNA TGTGCCGGTGGGGACGCAGGGAGCTCCTACAATGAGCAGTTCTTC. Encoded protein: CAGGDAGSSYNEQFF.

The V and J genes are TRBV19 and TRBJ2-4; D might be TRBD1 (5 bases). Between the trimmed V and J ends, which lost 3 bases and 0 bases, there was a span of 12 bases. CDR1 LNHDA and CDR2 SQIVND come from the germline V gene (reference sequence). The CDR3 spans 16 residues. The CDR3 nucleotides are TGTGCCAGTAGTATTACATCAGGGCTAGCCAAAAACATTCAGTACTTC. Translated: CASSITSGLAKNIQYF. Looking up the rest from reference TRBV19 and TRBJ2-4 gives the full variable domain: DGGITQSPKYLFRKEGQNVTLSCEQNLNHDAMYWYRQDPGQGLRLIYYSQIVNDFQKGDIAEGYSVSREKKESFPLTVTSAQKNPTAFYLCASSITSGLAKNIQYFGAGTRLSVL.

The rearrangement joins TRBV4-1 to TRBJ1-6; 7 bases align to TRBD1. Trimming cost V 1 base and J 9 bases; bases outside gene matches: 12. Germline V lookup: CDR1 MGHRA, CDR2 YSYEKL. The CDR3 loop spans 17 amino acids. DNA of the CDR3: TGCGCCAGCAGCCAAGCTGCGGGACAGTGGGTGGTTTCACCCCTCCACTTT. Its protein is CASSQAAGQWVVSPLHF.

This clonotype has more than one count but fewer than ten. The genes are TRBV5-1 and TRBJ2-7, with TRBD1 identical over 10 bases. V shed 2 bases, J shed 2 bases, and the junction held 7 bases outside the gene matches. The CDR3 has 16 amino acids. Germline V lookup: CDR1 SGHRS, CDR2 YFSETQ. As DNA, the CDR3 is TGCGCCAGCAGCTTCCTAGACAGGGGGCCCACCTACGAGCAGTACTTC. Translating it yields CASSFLDRGPTYEQYF.